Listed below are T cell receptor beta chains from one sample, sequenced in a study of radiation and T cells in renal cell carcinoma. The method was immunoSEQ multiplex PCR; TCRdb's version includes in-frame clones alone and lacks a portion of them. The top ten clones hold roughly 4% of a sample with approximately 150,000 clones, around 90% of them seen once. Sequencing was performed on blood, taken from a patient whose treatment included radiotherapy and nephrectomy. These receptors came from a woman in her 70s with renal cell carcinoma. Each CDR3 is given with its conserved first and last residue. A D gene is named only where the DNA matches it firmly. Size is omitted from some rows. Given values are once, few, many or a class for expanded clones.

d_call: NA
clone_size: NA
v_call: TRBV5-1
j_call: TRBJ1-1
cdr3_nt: TGCGCCAGCAGCTTGATGCAGGGAAACACTGAAGCTTTCTTT
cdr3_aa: CASSLMQGNTEAFF

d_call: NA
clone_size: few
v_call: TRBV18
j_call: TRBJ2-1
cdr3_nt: TGTGCCAGCTCGCCGACTAGTCCCAATGAGCAGTTCTTC
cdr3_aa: CASSPTSPNEQFF

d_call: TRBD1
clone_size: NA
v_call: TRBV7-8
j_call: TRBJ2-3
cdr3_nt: TGTGCCAGCAGCTCGACAGGGGCCGTAGATACGCAGTATTTT
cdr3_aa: CASSSTGAVDTQYF

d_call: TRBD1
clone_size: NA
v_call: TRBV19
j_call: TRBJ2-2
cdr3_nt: TGTGCCAGTTGGACACAGGGGACGAACACCGGGGAGCTGTTTTTT
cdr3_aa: CASWTQGTNTGELFF

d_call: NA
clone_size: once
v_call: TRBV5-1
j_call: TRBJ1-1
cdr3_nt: TGCGCCAGCAGCTTGGGGGCCGTGAGTGAAGCTTTCTTT
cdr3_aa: CASSLGAVSEAFF

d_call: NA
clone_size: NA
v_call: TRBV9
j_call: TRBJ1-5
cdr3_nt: TGTGCCAGCAGCGCGCAAGGACAGTCCAATCAGCCCCAGCATTTT
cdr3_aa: CASSAQGQSNQPQHF

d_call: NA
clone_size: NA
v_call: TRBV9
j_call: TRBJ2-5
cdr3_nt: TGTGCCAGCAGCTACGGAAGCGGGCGGGGTCCACAAGAGACCCAGTACTTC
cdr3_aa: CASSYGSGRGPQETQYF

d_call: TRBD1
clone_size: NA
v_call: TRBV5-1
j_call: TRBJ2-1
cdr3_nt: TGCGCCAGCAGCGAACAGGGGGCTTCCTACAATGAGCAGTTCTTC
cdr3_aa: CASSEQGASYNEQFF

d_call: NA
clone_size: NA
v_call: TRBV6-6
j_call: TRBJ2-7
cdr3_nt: TGTGCCAGCAGCAAGAAGGACAGCTCCTACGAGCAGTACTTC
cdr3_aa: CASSKKDSSYEQYF

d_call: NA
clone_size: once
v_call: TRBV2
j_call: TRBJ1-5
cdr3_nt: TGTGCCAGCAGTGGAGCCAGGACCAATAGCAATCAGCCCCAGCATTTT
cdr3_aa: CASSGARTNSNQPQHF

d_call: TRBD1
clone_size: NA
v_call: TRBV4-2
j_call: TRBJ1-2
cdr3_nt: TGTGCCAGCAGCCAAGATCCAGGGGGGTCCTATGGCTACACCTTC
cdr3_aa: CASSQDPGGSYGYTF

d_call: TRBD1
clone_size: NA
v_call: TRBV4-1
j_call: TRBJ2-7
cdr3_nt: TGCGCCAGCAGCCAAGGCTCCGGGACAGGGAGCTCCTACGAGCAGTACTTC
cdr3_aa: CASSQGSGTGSSYEQYF

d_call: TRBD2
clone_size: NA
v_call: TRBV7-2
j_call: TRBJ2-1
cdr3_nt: TGTGCCAGCAGCCAGAGCGGGGGGTCAAACAATGAGCAGTTCTTC
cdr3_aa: CASSQSGGSNNEQFF

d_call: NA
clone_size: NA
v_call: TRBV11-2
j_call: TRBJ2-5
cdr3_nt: TGTGCCAGCAGCTTAGATCGATCTTTCCGGGGGCACCGGCAAGAGACCCAGTACTTC
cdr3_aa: CASSLDRSFRGHRQETQYF

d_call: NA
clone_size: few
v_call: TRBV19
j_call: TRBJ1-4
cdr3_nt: TGTGCCAGTAGTAGGGACGGTGAAAAACTGTTTTTT
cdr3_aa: CASSRDGEKLFF

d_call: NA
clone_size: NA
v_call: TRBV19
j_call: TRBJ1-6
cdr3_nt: TGTGCCAGTAGTACGACGGCCAGCTCCTATAATTCACCCCTCCACTTT
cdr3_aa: CASSTTASSYNSPLHF

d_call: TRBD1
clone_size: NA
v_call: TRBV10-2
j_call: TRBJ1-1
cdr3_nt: TGCGCCAGCAGACACCCAACCGGGACAGCTAAGGAAGCTTTCTTT
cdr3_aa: CASRHPTGTAKEAFF

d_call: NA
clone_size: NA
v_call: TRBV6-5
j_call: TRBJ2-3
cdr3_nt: TGTGCCAGCAGAAACTCCGGGACGGGGAGCGGTACGCAGTATTTT
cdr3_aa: CASRNSGTGSGTQYF

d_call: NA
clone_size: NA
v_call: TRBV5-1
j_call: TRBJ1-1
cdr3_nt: TGCGCCAGCAGCTTGGGCCTTGGGGGACGGAACACTGAAGCTTTCTTT
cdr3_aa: CASSLGLGGRNTEAFF

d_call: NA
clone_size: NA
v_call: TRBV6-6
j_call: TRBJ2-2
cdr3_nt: TGTGCCAGCAGTCCGATAAACACCGGGGAGCTGTTTTTT
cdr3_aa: CASSPINTGELFF

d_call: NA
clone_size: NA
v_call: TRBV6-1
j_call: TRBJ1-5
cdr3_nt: TGTGCCAGCAGTGAAGGTGGTGGGAGCAATCAGCCCCAGCATTTT
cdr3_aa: CASSEGGGSNQPQHF

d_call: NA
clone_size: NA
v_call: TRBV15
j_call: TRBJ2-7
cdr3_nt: TGTGCCACCAGCAGAGATTCCGGGTACTACGAGCAGTACTTC
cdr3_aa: CATSRDSGYYEQYF

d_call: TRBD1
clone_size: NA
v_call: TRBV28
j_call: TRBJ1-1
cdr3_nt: TGTGCCAGCAGGGGGACAGGGGGGGCTGAAGCTTTCTTT
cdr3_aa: CASRGTGGAEAFF

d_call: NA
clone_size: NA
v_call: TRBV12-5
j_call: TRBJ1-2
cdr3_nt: TGTGCTAGTGGTTTGGACAGGGATGGCTACACCTTC
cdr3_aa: CASGLDRDGYTF

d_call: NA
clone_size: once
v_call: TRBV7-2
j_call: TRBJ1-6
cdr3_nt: TGTGCCAGCAGCTTAGTCCAGGGTTATAATTCACCCCTCCACTTT
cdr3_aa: CASSLVQGYNSPLHF

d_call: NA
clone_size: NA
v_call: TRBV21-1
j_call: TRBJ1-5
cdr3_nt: TGTGCCAGCAGCATTGGGACAGGGGGACGGCAGCCCCAGCATTTT
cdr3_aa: CASSIGTGGRQPQHF

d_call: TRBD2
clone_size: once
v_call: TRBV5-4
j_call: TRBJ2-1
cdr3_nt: TGTGCCAGCAGCCGTGAGCGGGGGGGTAATGAGCAGTTCTTC
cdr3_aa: CASSRERGGNEQFF

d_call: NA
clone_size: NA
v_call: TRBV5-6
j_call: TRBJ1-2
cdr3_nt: TGTGCCAGCAGCTTGAAAGGCCGCGGAAAAGGCTACACCTTC
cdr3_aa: CASSLKGRGKGYTF

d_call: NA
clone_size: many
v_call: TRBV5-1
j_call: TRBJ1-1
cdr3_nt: TGCGCCAGCAGCTTGGACACGAACACTGAAGCTTTCTTT
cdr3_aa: CASSLDTNTEAFF